Below, 24 T cell receptor beta chains from the same sample are listed, as sequenced in a study of preoperative IRX-2 immunotherapy in early breast cancer. Treatment noted: preoperative locoregional IRX-2 cytokine immunotherapy. Some clones are missing from TCRdb's copy, which holds only in-frame ones; the method was immunoSEQ multiplex PCR. In the table there are 35,000 to 40,000 clones, roughly four fifths of which are singletons. The material sequenced was lymph node tissue, taken after IRX-2 immunotherapy. The origin of the receptors is a human donor with breast cancer.

J is TRBJ1-1 and V is TRBV19; D is ambiguous. Germline values: CDR1 LNHDA, CDR2 SQIVND (reference sequence). The CDR3 contains 13 residues. The ends were cut back, 5 bases at V and 2 bases at J, with 9 bases in the middle. For the CDR3, the DNA is TGTGCCAGTAGTTCACAACCAAACACTGAAGCTTTCTTT. Encoded protein: CASSSQPNTEAFF.

Relative to its sample, this clone is medium-sized. The chain combines TRBV6-8 with TRBJ1-2, with 9 positions matching TRBD1. V lost 0 bases to trimming and J lost 5 bases; unmatched junction nucleotides: 7. The CDR3 sequence is 16 residues long. Germline lookup yields CDR1 MNHGY and CDR2 SAAAGT. As DNA, the CDR3 is TGTGCCAGCAGTTACTCACTCGGGACAGGGATTTATGGCTACACCTTC. Its protein is CASSYSLGTGIYGYTF.

This chain connects TRBV19 to TRBJ1-1; D gene ambiguous. The CDR3 is 16 amino acids. CDR1 and CDR2 (germline): LNHDA, SQIVND (reference sequence). The V and J ends lost 6 bases and 1 base respectively, with 18 bases between them. The CDR3 region has the DNA TGTGCCAGTAGCCCTCTAACAATGGGTCGGAACACTGAAGCTTTCTTT. Translation: CASSPLTMGRNTEAFF.

The chain combines TRBV7-1 with TRBJ2-7; TRBD1 agrees at 8 bases. TRBV7-1 is annotated as an ORF whose role is uncertain. The junction had 3 bases not matched to a gene; V was cut back by 5 bases and J by 3 bases. The CDR3 contains 13 residues. The CDR3 nucleotides read TGTGCCAGCAGCATACAGGGGGGCTACGAGCAGTACTTC. This encodes CASSIQGGYEQYF.

Note on this clone: One or more nucleotides could not be called with certainty, so the encoded amino acid is given as X. V gene TRBV19 combines with J gene TRBJ1-2; perhaps TRBD1 as D (5 bases). V was clipped by 3 bases and J by 4 bases, with 15 bases between them. The CDR3 totals 15 residues. The germline V gene has CDR1 LNHDA and CDR2 SQIVND (reference sequence). The CDR3 spells CASSIATVGXYGYTF. The CDR3 DNA reads TGTGCCAGTAGTATCGCGACAGTCGGGRCCTATGGCTACACCTTC.

The chain employs TRBV11-3 and TRBJ1-2, with 11 bases matching TRBD1. Looked up from germline, CDR1 is SGHNT and CDR2 is YENEEA. The junction had 6 bases not matched to a gene; V was cut back by 2 bases and J by 4 bases. This CDR3 has 16 residues. CDR3 region: CASSLKRGQGGYGYTF. The DNA of the CDR3 is TGTGCCAGCAGCTTAAAAAGGGGACAGGGGGGCTATGGCTACACCTTC. The complete variable domain, with remaining parts taken from reference TRBV11-3 and TRBJ1-2, reads EAGVVQSPRYKIIEKKQPVAFWCNPISGHNTLYWYLQNLGQGPELLIRYENEEAVDDSQLPKDRFSAERLKGVDSTLKIQPAELGDSAVYLCASSLKRGQGGYGYTFGSGTRLTVV.

This sequence joins TRBV28 and TRBJ1-2, with D possibly matching TRBD1 (5 bases). V gave up 1 base and J gave up 2 bases, with 14 bases separating them. CDR1 is MDHEN and CDR2 is SYDVKM in the germline V gene. The CDR3 spans 16 residues. DNA of the CDR3: TGTGCCAGCAGTTTATACCCGGGAAGGGGAAACTATGGCTACACCTTC. Translated: CASSLYPGRGNYGYTF.

The rearrangement uses TRBV6-8 and TRBJ1-4, with 8 bases matching TRBD1. The CDR3 has 15 residues. V shed 2 bases, J shed 8 bases, and the junction held 7 bases outside the gene matches. Germline loops: CDR1 MNHGY, CDR2 SAAAGT. The CDR3 coding sequence is TGTGCCAGCAGTTACGCGACAGGGGCGGGCGAAAAACTGTTTTTT. It is translated as CASSYATGAGEKLFF.

The chain couples TRBV11-3 to TRBJ2-1, with D perhaps assigned TRBD1 or TRBD2 (5 bases each). Trimming removed 1 base from V and 2 bases from J, with 9 bases in between. The CDR3 spans 15 residues. CDR1 is SGHNT, CDR2 YENEEA, per germline. The CDR3 coding sequence is TGTGCCAGCAGCTTAGTAGAGGGACCCTACAATGAGCAGTTCTTC. Translation gives CASSLVEGPYNEQFF.

The CDR3 loop is CASSESGDTGELFF. The CDR3 nucleotides are TGCGCCAGCAGTGAGTCTGGGGACACCGGGGAGCTGTTTTTT. J is TRBJ2-2 and V is TRBV10-2; D uncertain. This CDR3 comprises 14 residues. Trimming removed 0 bases from V and 3 bases from J, with 5 bases in between. CDR1 is WSHSY and CDR2 is SAAADI in the germline V gene.

The gene calls are TRBV11-3 and TRBJ2-7; D possibly corresponds to TRBD2 (5 bases). CDR1 is SGHNT and CDR2 is YENEEA in the germline V gene. Trimming took off 4 bases at V and 4 bases at J, with 14 bases between the two ends. The CDR3 covers 14 residues. CDR3 in DNA: TGTGCCAGCAGCTCCCCCGGAGGCGGGTACGAGCAGTACTTC. It yields the protein CASSSPGGGYEQYF.

The chain employs TRBV10-3 and TRBJ1-5, with 7 bases fitting TRBD1. V trimming: 0 bases; J trimming: 2 bases; junction bases outside the gene matches: 7. The CDR3 length is 17 residues. Germline CDR1 and CDR2: ENHRY and SYGVKD. The CDR3 DNA is TGTGCCATCAGTGAGTCTTTGGGGACAGCCCGCAATCAGCCCCAGCATTTT. Its translation is CAISESLGTARNQPQHF.

The chain recombines TRBV30 with TRBJ1-2, with a tentative D call TRBD1 (5 bases). The CDR3 has 12 residues. V dropped 2 bases and J dropped 8 bases, with 12 bases sitting between them. Germline CDR1 is GTSNPN and CDR2 is SVGIG (reference sequence). The CDR3 nucleotides are TGTGCCTGGAGTATCAGGGTCCACGGCTACACCTTC. Its protein is CAWSIRVHGYTF.

The V gene is TRBV4-1, the J gene TRBJ1-4; D may be TRBD1 (6 bases). Trimming left V 3 bases short and J 14 bases short, with 16 bases between. CDR3 length: 13 amino acids. Germline V gives CDR1 MGHRA, CDR2 YSYEKL. CDR3 sequence (DNA): TGCGCCAGCAGCCATCTCCCGCGGCAGGGGCTGTTTTTT. Amino acid sequence: CASSHLPRQGLFF.

This clone was observed once. This chain links TRBV6-1 with TRBJ2-7; D might be TRBD2 (6 bases). Germline loops: CDR1 MNHNS, CDR2 SASEGT. Between the trimmed V and J ends, which lost 1 base and 7 bases, there was a span of 11 bases. CDR3 length: 13 residues. The DNA for the CDR3 is TGTGCCAGCAGTGAAGAGGGCCGGGGGGAGCAGTACTTC. Its translation: CASSEEGRGEQYF.

Written as DNA, the CDR3 is TGTGCCAGCAGTGCGGACAGGGCGGACACCGGGGAGCTGTTTTTT. Translating it yields CASSADRADTGELFF. This rearrangement joins TRBV6-8 to TRBJ2-2, with 8 bases lining up with TRBD1. Germline values: CDR1 MNHGY, CDR2 SAAAGT. Trimming took 5 bases from V and 3 from J; bases not matched to a gene: 5. The CDR3 consists of 15 residues.

The chain is built from TRBV25-1 and TRBJ2-7; D could derive from TRBD1 or TRBD2 (5 bases each). The CDR3 spans 15 residues. V lost 6 bases and J lost 4, with 19 bases in between. The germline V gene has CDR1 MGHDK and CDR2 SYGVNS. The chain's CDR3 is CASSHGSGTPYEQYF. The CDR3 DNA reads as TGTGCCAGCAGCCATGGATCCGGGACCCCATACGAGCAGTACTTC.

The V call is TRBV6-8, the J call TRBJ1-1; D might be TRBD1 (6 bases). Between the trimmed V and J ends, which lost 5 bases and 5 bases, there was a span of 15 bases. CDR3 length equals 14 residues. The germline gives CDR1 MNHGY, CDR2 SAAAGT. For the CDR3, the DNA is TGTGCCAGCAGTGACACCAGGGGAAAGACTGAAGCTTTCTTT. Amino acids: CASSDTRGKTEAFF.

The rearrangement uses TRBV5-1 and TRBJ2-5; 14 bases agree with TRBD2. Per germline, CDR1 SGHRS and CDR2 YFSETQ. The CDR3 runs to 16 residues. V dropped 1 base and J dropped 2; count of bases not matched to a gene: 1. Here the CDR3 reads CASSLRLAGGQETQYF. The CDR3 nucleotides are TGCGCCAGCAGCTTGAGACTAGCGGGGGGGCAAGAGACCCAGTACTTC.

The count of this clone is one. This chain links TRBV11-3 with TRBJ2-5, with 12 bases identical to TRBD1. The CDR3 is 14 residues long. Germline CDR1 SGHNT, CDR2 YENEEA. Unmatched junction bases numbered 6, after V lost 6 bases and J lost 7 bases. CDR3 region: CASRAPGQGATQYF. The CDR3 DNA reads as TGTGCCAGCAGGGCGCCGGGACAGGGGGCGACCCAGTACTTC.

This chain links TRBV5-1 with TRBJ1-1, with no clear D. Germline CDR1 and CDR2: SGHRS and YFSETQ. Trimming removed 2 bases at V and 0 bases at J, with 8 bases between. The length of the CDR3 is 14 residues. The CDR3 loop reads CASSFQSLNTEAFF. In DNA form, the CDR3 reads TGCGCCAGCAGCTTTCAATCCTTGAACACTGAAGCTTTCTTT.

This chain joins TRBV11-3 and TRBJ2-7; D could derive from TRBD1 or TRBD2 (5 bases each). Germline-derived CDR1 and CDR2 are SGHNT and YENEEA. Between the trimmed V and J ends, which lost 6 bases and 5 bases, there was a span of 20 bases. The CDR3 totals 15 residues. CDR3 residues: CASSYGRDGRHEQYF. The CDR3 nucleotides read TGTGCCAGCAGTTATGGTCGGGACGGACGACACGAGCAGTACTTC.

The V call is TRBV6-8, the J call TRBJ1-2; maybe TRBD1 (5 bases). The CDR3 totals 15 residues. Trimming stripped 0 bases from V and 7 bases from J, with 15 bases between. CDR1 is MNHGY, CDR2 SAAAGT, per germline. The CDR3 reads CASSYSKGRGGGYTF. The CDR3 DNA follows: TGTGCCAGCAGTTACTCGAAGGGGAGAGGCGGTGGCTACACCTTC.

The V gene is TRBV5-1, the J gene TRBJ2-3; the D gene is possibly TRBD1 (6 bases). Trimming shortened V by 1 base and J by 0 bases, and 9 bases separated the two germline ends. There are 15 residues in the CDR3. Germline V gives CDR1 SGHRS, CDR2 YFSETQ. The CDR3, as DNA: TGCGCCAGCAGCTTGACAGGGCGGAGCACAGATACGCAGTATTTT. This codes for CASSLTGRSTDTQYF.